This T cell receptor (beta chain) was recovered during a study of blood T cell repertoires in COVID-19. Profiling relied on immunoSEQ multiplex PCR, and the TCRdb table lists in-frame clones only, not all of them. The sample carries about 130,000 clones, approximately 80% recorded once. The CDR3 has 11 amino acids. Germline values: CDR1 MNHEY, CDR2 SMNVEV (reference sequence). V lost 6 bases, J lost 6 bases, and 3 bases lay in between. Sequenced sample: peripheral blood. This chain connects TRBV27 to TRBJ1-6; D is ambiguous. The source of this sequence is a woman older than 75 with acute or convalescent COVID-19. CDR3 sequence: CASRSNSPLHF. Written as DNA, the CDR3 is TGTGCCAGCAGGAGTAATTCACCCCTCCACTTT.